This T cell receptor beta chain was observed in a study of CD8 T cells in ankylosing spondylitis. The table lists this clonotype with many counts. The antigen remains undetermined. TCR beta libraries were made by quantitative 5'-RACE with molecular barcodes. TCRdb recomputed calls from the 5' RACE reads with MiXCR, one row per CDR3 protein. The profile shows fewer than 550,000 distinct CDR3 sequences, about 5.7% of them singletons. Germline CDR1 is MNHEY and CDR2 is SMNVEV (reference sequence). This CDR3 comprises 16 residues. Deletions cut 3 bases from V and 1 base from J, with 13 bases between. Points from the study as a whole: A subset of motif variants has previously been described in the synovial fluid and blood of reactive arthritis. Ankylosing spondylitis blood seemed to carry a telltale TCR beta motif made of eight or nine highly homologous variants. Significant enrichment of disease-linked clones was reported in matched ankylosing spondylitis synovial fluid. Relatively scarce in peripheral blood, disease-linked clones were CD8+.

This chain uses TRBV27 with TRBJ1-5, with a weak D call TRBD1 (5 bases). The TCR comes from a male donor with ankylosing spondylitis. The sequencing sample was made of blood, either unsorted or a sorted T cell fraction (not recorded which). The CDR3 sequence is CASSFSGVRSNQPQHF. Written as DNA, the CDR3 is TGTGCCAGCAGTTTCTCGGGGGTCAGGAGCAATCAGCCCCAGCATTTT.